This T cell receptor beta chain comes out of a study of shared clonotypes between healthy human individuals. Several immunoSEQ plates held equal portions of the genomic DNA taken from each subset. The protocol was immunoSEQ multiplex PCR, while the TCRdb copy is restricted to in-frame clones and leaves out a portion. The table shows about 2.2 million clones, with approximately 92% occurring only once. CD45RO-negative, CCR7-positively selected cells formed the naive CD8 fraction, excluding terminally differentiated effector memory CD45RA+ cells. Study findings and constraints: Clonotypes not shared had lower generation probabilities than those common to all four donors.

The CDR3 loop spans 15 amino acids. Germline V gives CDR1 MNHEY, CDR2 SMNVEV (reference sequence). J lost 3 bases, V lost 5 bases, and 10 bases had no gene match. Note on this clone: As yet, its antigen is unknown.

The sequence was obtained from a man aged 18-30 years in good health. Some clones in this sample may be carry-over from other donors' samples. The chain uses TRBV27 and TRBJ2-7; 7 bases map to TRBD1. What was sequenced was naive CD8+ T cells from PBMCs. The CDR3 DNA is TGTGCCAGCAGTCTCCGGGACAGCGTCTACTACGAGCAGTACTTC. Protein sequence: CASSLRDSVYYEQYF.